A selection of T cell receptor beta chains follows, all from one sample in a study of cytomegalovirus exposure and HLA in healthy donors. The assay was immunoSEQ multiplex PCR, and TCRdb's table has in-frame clones only and misses some. The sample lists approximately 150,000 clones, nearly 80% occurring once. The sequenced material came from PBMCs. Source of these receptors: a man aged 35 to 55 in good health and CMV-seropositive. CDR3s include the opening cysteine and the closing phenylalanine or tryptophan. D genes are given only for firm matches. Clone size, where shown, is once, few, many, or a class for clones that have expanded.

TRBJ1-4,TRBV5-1,TRBD1,NA,TGCGCCAGCAGCCGACAGGGACGGGGAGAAAAACTGTTTTTT,CASSRQGRGEKLFF
TRBJ1-2,TRBV7-9,NA,NA,TGTGCCAGCAGCTTAGAAGGGGGTTACGGCTACACCTTC,CASSLEGGYGYTF
TRBJ2-7,TRBV6-5,TRBD1,NA,TGTGCCAGCACCCCGACAGGGGGCGTGTACGAGCAGTACTTC,CASTPTGGVYEQYF
TRBJ1-3,TRBV5-1,TRBD1,NA,TGCGCCAGCAGCTCAGGGGGTGGAAACACCATATATTTT,CASSSGGGNTIYF
TRBJ1-2,TRBV15,NA,NA,TGTGCCACCAGCAGAGATCTGACCCCGAGAGCGGATGGCTACACCTTC,CATSRDLTPRADGYTF
TRBJ1-6,TRBV5-6,TRBD1,NA,TGTGCCAGCAGCTGGAGACAGGGGAATAATTCACCCCTCCACTTT,CASSWRQGNNSPLHF
TRBJ2-1,TRBV29-1,NA,NA,TGCAGCGGAAGCGCCCGGCCGGGTAATGAGCAGTTCTTC,CSGSARPGNEQFF
TRBJ1-2,TRBV21-1,NA,NA,TGTGCCAGCAGCAAAGATCGGCAGGGGTTGGCCTATGGCTACACCTTC,CASSKDRQGLAYGYTF
TRBJ1-1,TRBV5-4,NA,NA,TGTGCCAGCAGCTTGGCCAAGAAAGGCGGAACTGAAGCTTTCTTT,CASSLAKKGGTEAFF
TRBJ2-1,TRBV6-1,TRBD2,NA,TGTGCCAGCCAGACTAGCTCGGGTAATGAGCAGTTCTTC,CASQTSSGNEQFF
TRBJ2-7,TRBV2,NA,NA,TGTGCCAGCAGTGGCCGGACAGTTTCCAGCGAGCAGTACTTC,CASSGRTVSSEQYF
TRBJ2-2,TRBV11-2,TRBD2,NA,TGTGCCAGCAGCATGACTAGCGCGAACACCGGGGAGCTGTTTTTT,CASSMTSANTGELFF
TRBJ2-1,TRBV5-1,NA,once,TGCGCCAGCAGCTTGTACTTGGGGGGCGGGAGTCTCAATGAGCAGTTCTTC,CASSLYLGGGSLNEQFF
TRBJ1-3,TRBV5-5,TRBD1,once,TGTGCCAGCAGCTTGGAGCGACAGGGAGGAAACACCATATATTTT,CASSLERQGGNTIYF
TRBJ2-1,TRBV14,TRBD1,NA,TGTGCCAGCAGGACAGGGACAGCACACAGTGAGCAGTTCTTC,CASRTGTAHSEQFF
TRBJ2-6,TRBV7-9,NA,NA,TGTGCCAGCAGCCCCCCGGAGCAATTCTATGGGGCCAACGTCCTGACTTTC,CASSPPEQFYGANVLTF
TRBJ1-2,TRBV28,TRBD1,NA,TGTGCCAGCTCCACAGGGGATTCTTATGGCTACACCTTC,CASSTGDSYGYTF
TRBJ1-1,TRBV6-5,NA,NA,TGTGCCAGCAGCGGACAGATGAACACTGAAGCTTTCTTT,CASSGQMNTEAFF
TRBJ2-1,TRBV9,TRBD2,NA,TGTGCCAGCGCCCTTACTAGCGCCGAGTACAATGAGCAGTTCTTC,CASALTSAEYNEQFF
TRBJ2-7,TRBV10-3,NA,NA,TGTGCCATCAGTGAGCGGGAGAGGTACGAGCAGTACTTC,CAISERERYEQYF
TRBJ2-5,TRBV19,NA,NA,TGTGCCACCTTACCATTCCCAGGTTTTGGAGAGACCCAGTACTTC,CATLPFPGFGETQYF
TRBJ1-1,TRBV10-3,NA,few,TGTGCCATCAGAAGAGCTGACACTGAAGCTTTCTTT,CAIRRADTEAFF
TRBJ2-7,TRBV5-1,TRBD1,once,TGCGCCAGCAGCTTGCTGCCGGGACAGGGATTAGTTCACGAGCAGTACTTC,CASSLLPGQGLVHEQYF
TRBJ1-4,TRBV10-3,TRBD1,NA,TGTGCCAGCAAGACAGGGGAAGATGAAAAACTGTTTTTT,CASKTGEDEKLFF
TRBJ1-1,TRBV7-8,TRBD1,NA,TGTGCCAGCAGCTTACAGGGGGCCTTCACTGAAGCTTTCTTT,CASSLQGAFTEAFF
TRBJ2-7,TRBV5-1,NA,few,TGCGCCAGCAGCTTCGGACTGCAAGAGCAGTACTTC,CASSFGLQEQYF
TRBJ1-1,TRBV29-1,TRBD1,NA,TGCAGCGTTGAAGGGGACAGGGGGCGGACTGAAGCTTTCTTT,CSVEGDRGRTEAFF
TRBJ2-3,TRBV5-1,NA,NA,TGCGCCAGCAGCTCCCCGTCTAATCCGTCGCAGTATTTT,CASSSPSNPSQYF
TRBJ2-7,TRBV9,TRBD2,NA,TGTGCCAGCAGCGTAGGGACTAGCGGGAGCTACGAGCAGTACTTC,CASSVGTSGSYEQYF
TRBJ1-1,TRBV4-2,TRBD1,NA,TGTGCCAGCAGCCAAGATCTAGGAAGGGGGCCGAACACTGAAGCTTTCTTT,CASSQDLGRGPNTEAFF
TRBJ2-7,TRBV7-2,TRBD2,NA,TGTGCCAGCAGCTTAATAGCGGGAGGGTCCTACGAGCAGTACTTC,CASSLIAGGSYEQYF
TRBJ1-1,TRBV19,NA,NA,TGTGCCAGTAGTATAGTGGGGGGGACGCTCACTGAAGCTTTCTTT,CASSIVGGTLTEAFF
TRBJ2-1,TRBV4-1,TRBD2,NA,TGCGCCAGCAGCCAATCATGGACTAGCGGGGTGTACAATGAGCAGTTCTTC,CASSQSWTSGVYNEQFF
TRBJ1-5,TRBV27,NA,NA,TGTGCCAGCAGACGTACAGGGAATAGGCAGCCCCAGCATTTT,CASRRTGNRQPQHF
TRBJ2-1,TRBV5-1,TRBD2,few,TGCGCCAGCGGCCAGACTAGCGGGAGGCCCGGGGGGGATGAGCAGTTCTTC,CASGQTSGRPGGDEQFF
TRBJ2-1,TRBV14,TRBD2,NA,TGTGCCAGCAGCCGGATGTTACTAGCGGGAACAAATGAGCAGTTCTTC,CASSRMLLAGTNEQFF
TRBJ2-1,TRBV2,NA,NA,TGTGCCAGCAATAAGAGAGACAATGAGCAGTTCTTC,CASNKRDNEQFF
TRBJ2-2,TRBV18,TRBD2,NA,TGTGCCAGCTCACCACGGCTAGCGGGAGGACAGAACACCGGGGAGCTGTTTTTT,CASSPRLAGGQNTGELFF
TRBJ2-2,TRBV19,TRBD1,NA,TGTGCCAGTAGTCAATCCATGGACAGGGCTTCGAACACCGGGGAGCTGTTTTTT,CASSQSMDRASNTGELFF
TRBJ2-2,TRBV5-1,NA,NA,TGCGCCAGCAGCTTGGTAGCAGCTACCGGGGAGCTGTTTTTT,CASSLVAATGELFF